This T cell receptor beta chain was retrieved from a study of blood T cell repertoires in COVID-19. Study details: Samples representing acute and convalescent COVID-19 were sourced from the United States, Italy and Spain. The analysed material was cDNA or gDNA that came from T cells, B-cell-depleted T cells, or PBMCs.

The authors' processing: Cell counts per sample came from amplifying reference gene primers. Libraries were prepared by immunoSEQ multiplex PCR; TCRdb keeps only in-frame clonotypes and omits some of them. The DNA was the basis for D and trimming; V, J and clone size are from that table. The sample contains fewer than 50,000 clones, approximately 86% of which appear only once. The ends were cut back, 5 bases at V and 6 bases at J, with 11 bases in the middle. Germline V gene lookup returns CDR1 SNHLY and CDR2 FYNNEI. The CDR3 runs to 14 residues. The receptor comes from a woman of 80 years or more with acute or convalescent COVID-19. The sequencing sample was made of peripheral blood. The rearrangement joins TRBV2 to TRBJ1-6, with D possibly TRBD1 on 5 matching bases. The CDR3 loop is CASSLEGTNSPLHF. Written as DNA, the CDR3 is TGTGCCAGCAGTTTGGAGGGGACTAATTCACCCCTCCACTTT.